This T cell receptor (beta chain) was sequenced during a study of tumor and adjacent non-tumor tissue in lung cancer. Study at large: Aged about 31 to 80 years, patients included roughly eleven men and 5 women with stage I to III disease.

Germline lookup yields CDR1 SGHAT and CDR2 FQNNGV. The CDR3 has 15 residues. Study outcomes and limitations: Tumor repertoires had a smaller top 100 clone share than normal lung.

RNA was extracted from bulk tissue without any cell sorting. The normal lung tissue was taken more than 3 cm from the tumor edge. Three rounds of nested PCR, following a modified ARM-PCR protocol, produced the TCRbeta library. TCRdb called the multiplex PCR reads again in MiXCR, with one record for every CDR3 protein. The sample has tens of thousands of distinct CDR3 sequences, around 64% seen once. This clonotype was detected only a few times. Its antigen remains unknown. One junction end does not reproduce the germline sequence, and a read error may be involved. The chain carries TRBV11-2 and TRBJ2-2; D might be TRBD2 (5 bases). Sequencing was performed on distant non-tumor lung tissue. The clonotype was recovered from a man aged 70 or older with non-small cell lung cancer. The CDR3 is CASSLGFGYTGELFF. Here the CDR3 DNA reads TGTGCCAGCAGCTTAGGTTTCGGGTACACCGGGGAGCTATTTTTT.